The T cell receptor beta chain under discussion was sequenced for a study of T cells in women clearing cervical HPV infection. Study-level information: HLA type could not be excluded as a confounder.

General study results and limits: Combining TCR richness with V gene abundances gave approximately 0.8 AUC.

The germline V gene has CDR1 ENHRY and CDR2 SYGVKD. This CDR3 contains 13 residues. TCRdb keeps only in-frame clones here, not all; method: immunoSEQ multiplex PCR. This table lists under 50,000 clones. With regard to this clone: No antigen is known for it. Read sequence stops 3 residues before the CDR3 end, and the germline J gene provides the missing end.

The rearrangement uses TRBV10-3 and TRBJ2-3; 7 bases map to TRBD1. The sample consisted of blood buffy coat. The TCR originated in a woman aged 18 to 69 with a cervical HPV16 infection that either progressed to CIN3+ or cleared (not recorded which). Incomplete CDR3 DNA: TGTGCCATCAGTGGAGGGGGCCAAGAGACG. Its protein is CAISGGGQET. Given in full, the CDR3 is CAISGGGQETQYF.